Given below is one T cell receptor (beta chain) in context. The antigen remains unidentified. The V end lost 0 bases, the J end lost 5 bases, and 14 bases lay between the germline ends. CDR3 size: 16 residues. Germline V lookup: CDR1 ENHRY, CDR2 SYGVKD. This sample is drawn from a study of shared clonotypes between healthy human individuals. Findings and limits, study-wide: Larger estimated richness was generally recorded for naive subsets relative to memory subsets. About 5% was the fraction of naive CD4 clonotypes found shared across several donors.

In the study's own analysis: Quality scores were absent from the junction-only immunoSEQ sequences, so filtering differed. Here immunoSEQ multiplex PCR was the method, and the copy in TCRdb shows in-frame clones only, minus some. V and J calls and clone size are copied from that table; D and trimming were computed from the DNA. The sample has hundreds of thousands of clones, under 80% seen once; the top ten hold about 9.4%. Sequencing input: memory CD4+ T cells sorted from blood. Subset here: CD45RA-negative fraction. The V call is TRBV10-3, the J call TRBJ2-1, with a possible D match to TRBD2 (5 bases). The receptor comes from a man younger than 45 in good health. The CDR3 nucleotides are TGTGCCATCAGTGAGTCGGGCGGGTATACGAACAATGAGCAGTTCTTC. Translating it yields CAISESGGYTNNEQFF.